This T cell receptor (beta chain) derives from a study of T cells in Graves' hyperthyroidism and ophthalmopathy. Study-level points and caveats: Before onset, ophthalmopathy was predicted by the model a median about six months earlier.

Diagnosis of hyperthyroidism was new in patients aged 18 to 65, and its duration was under 2 months. Regions amplified from RNA transcripts were the TCR beta CDR3 regions. The HTBI primer set served for first-round RT-PCR of the TCR CDR3. One entry per CDR3 protein results from TCRdb running MiXCR on the multiplex PCR reads. The table has around 600,000 distinct CDR3 sequences, 15% to 19% seen once. Of note for this clonotype: What it recognizes is unknown.

CDR1 SGHRS and CDR2 YFSETQ come from the germline V gene. CDR3 length equals 15 residues. Deletions cut 0 bases from V and 1 base from J, with 7 bases between. The sequenced sample consisted of blood. V gene TRBV5-1 combines with J gene TRBJ2-2, with a tentative D call TRBD1 (6 bases). This TCR came from a woman younger than 45 with Graves' hyperthyroidism. DNA of the CDR3: TGCGCCAGCAGCTTGGTACAGGGGAACACCGGGGAGCTGTTTTTT. Translation: CASSLVQGNTGELFF.